The 26 T cell receptor beta chains given below trace back to one sample, sequenced in a study of neoadjuvant anti-PD-1 for oral cavity cancer (dated by TCRdb to about 2021). This specimen's time point label, interpreted: after neoadjuvant nivolumab, at surgical resection. The library was prepared using the immunoSEQ multiplex PCR assay. TCRdb took over this immuneACCESS table, retaining in-frame rearrangements with V and J assigned. Such tables are incomplete; in checked studies, under half of the missing clones stem from an unresolved V gene, and the remainder is unexplained. The sample includes 10,000 to 15,000 clones, with around 71% observed a single time. The top ten clonotypes cover around 2.6% of the sample. The sequences come from PBMCs, collected after nivolumab (anti-PD-1) treatment. The source is a person between 40 and 85 years old with oral cavity squamous cell carcinoma.

The rearrangement links TRBV6-6 to TRBJ2-5, with D perhaps TRBD2 (6 bases). From germline, CDR1 is MNHNY and CDR2 SVGAGI (reference sequence). The CDR3 contains 13 residues. The germline V and J ends were trimmed by 6 bases and 3 bases, with 11 bases remaining between them. CDR3 loop: CASSLRTKETQYF. Here the CDR3 DNA reads TGTGCCAGCAGCCTCCGGACTAAAGAGACCCAGTACTTC.

This chain connects TRBV15 to TRBJ2-1, with 8 positions matching TRBD2. CDR1 is LNHNV and CDR2 is YYDKDF in the germline V gene (reference sequence). Trimming at V came to 0 bases and at J to 6 bases, leaving 7 bases not matched to a gene. The CDR3 totals 16 residues. The CDR3 sequence is CATSREVRGAGNEQFF. CDR3 bases: TGTGCCACCAGCAGAGAAGTGCGGGGGGCGGGCAATGAGCAGTTCTTC.

The chain recombines TRBV4-1 with TRBJ2-1; TRBD1 matches at 9 bases. In germline, CDR1 is MGHRA, CDR2 YSYEKL. The CDR3 contains 19 residues. V lost 2 bases, J lost 0 bases, and 11 bases stayed unmatched. The CDR3 region has the DNA TGCGCCAGCAGCCAATACTTACAGGGGGCGATTAGCTCCTACAATGAGCAGTTCTTC. It translates to CASSQYLQGAISSYNEQFF.

The chain has TRBV11-1 and TRBJ1-1; D is unresolved. The CDR3 loop spans 12 amino acids. The V gene's germline CDR1 is SGHAT and CDR2 FQDESV (reference sequence). V was shortened by 3 bases and J by 14 bases, with 16 bases between the two germline ends. The CDR3 is CASSLGDPLRFF. The CDR3 nucleotides read TGTGCCAGCAGCTTGGGAGACCCCCTTAGGTTCTTT.

The chain recombines TRBV6-5 with TRBJ2-7; no reliable D call. CDR1 and CDR2 (germline): MNHEY, SVGAGI. V dropped 5 bases and J dropped 0 bases, with 8 bases sitting between them. This CDR3 comprises 13 residues. This chain's CDR3 is CASSQASSYEQYF. The DNA of the CDR3 is TGTGCCAGCAGTCAGGCCTCCTCCTACGAGCAGTACTTC.

The chain recombines TRBV5-5 with TRBJ2-7, with 8 bases matching TRBD2. This CDR3 comprises 17 residues. CDR1 and CDR2 from the germline V gene are SGHKS and YYEKEE (reference sequence). V was clipped by 4 bases and J by 6 bases; unmatched bases: 18. CDR3 DNA sequence: TGTGCCAGCAGCGTCAACTATCCGGGACTAGTGGTTGGCGAGCAGTACTTC. Residues: CASSVNYPGLVVGEQYF.

For the CDR3, the DNA is TGTGCCAGCAGCCTATCGCCGGGTGGGGGCACAGATACGCAGTATTTT. This sequence encodes CASSLSPGGGTDTQYF. The chain employs TRBV9 and TRBJ2-3; no firm D call. Germline lookup yields CDR1 SGDLS and CDR2 YYNGEE. Trimming pared 4 bases from V and 1 base from J, leaving 16 bases between. The CDR3 covers 16 residues.

This chain links TRBV7-7 with TRBJ2-2, with TRBD2 identical over 7 bases. The CDR3 length is 14 residues. Germline-derived CDR1 and CDR2 are SSHAT and FNYEAQ (reference sequence). The DNA for the CDR3 is TGTGCTTCAGCGGGGCCAAACAGCCCCGGGGAGCTGTTTTTT. Protein: CASAGPNSPGELFF. The full variable domain, in which reference TRBV7-7 and TRBJ2-2 provide the parts outside the CDR3, is GAGVSQSPRYKVTKRGQDVTLRCDPISSHATLYWYQQALGQGPEFLTYFNYEAQPDKSGLPSDRFSAERPEGSISTLTIQRTEQRDSAMYRCASAGPNSPGELFFGEGSRLTVL.

The chain combines TRBV7-9 with TRBJ2-1; possibly TRBD2 for D (6 bases). The CDR3 runs to 17 residues. CDR1 is SEHNR, CDR2 FQNEAQ, per germline (reference sequence). Trimming cost V 4 bases and J 9 bases, with 25 bases left between them. This CDR3 is CASSSTIRMLEGPEQFF. DNA for the CDR3: TGTGCCAGCAGCTCGACCATCCGAATGTTGGAGGGCCCTGAGCAGTTCTTC.

The rearrangement joins TRBV14 to TRBJ2-1; D is tentatively TRBD1 or TRBD2 (5 bases each). V was clipped by 3 bases and J by 5 bases, with 14 bases between them. Germline lookup yields CDR1 SGHDN and CDR2 FVKESK. The CDR3 contains 15 residues. CDR3 amino acids: CASSQIGWGHNEQFF. The CDR3 nucleotides read TGTGCCAGCAGCCAGATAGGGTGGGGACACAATGAGCAGTTCTTC.

The chain carries TRBV9 and TRBJ2-2; the match to TRBD1 covers 8 bases. The CDR3 has 14 amino acids. CDR1 and CDR2 from the germline V gene are SGDLS and YYNGEE. Trimming at V came to 3 bases and at J to 6 bases, leaving 4 bases not matched to a gene. CDR3 nucleotide sequence: TGTGCCAGCAGCGGGACAGGGCACCCCGGGGAGCTGTTTTTT. As protein: CASSGTGHPGELFF. The variable domain in full, completed from reference TRBV9 and TRBJ2-2, reads DSGVTQTPKHLITATGQRVTLRCSPRSGDLSVYWYQQSLDQGLQFLIQYYNGEERAKGNILERFSAQQFPDLHSELNLSSLELGDSALYFCASSGTGHPGELFFGEGSRLTVL.

The gene calls are TRBV6-1 and TRBJ1-4; D may be TRBD1 (6 bases). The V and J ends lost 4 bases and 3 bases respectively, with 12 bases between them. The CDR3 consists of 15 residues. Germline V gives CDR1 MNHNS, CDR2 SASEGT. This CDR3 reads CASSGETGPNEKLFF. CDR3 DNA sequence: TGTGCCAGCAGTGGAGAGACAGGCCCTAATGAAAAACTGTTTTTT.

V usage is TRBV6-5 and J usage is TRBJ1-1; a weak D match, TRBD1 (5 bases). The CDR3 totals 16 residues. The V and J ends lost 2 bases and 4 bases respectively, with 17 bases between them. Per the germline V gene, CDR1 is MNHEY and CDR2 is SVGAGI. The CDR3 nucleotides read TGTGCCAGCAGTTACGCCTGGGGGGGGAAGGGCACTGAAGCTTTCTTT. It yields the protein CASSYAWGGKGTEAFF.

The rearrangement uses TRBV5-6 and TRBJ2-3; 9 nucleotides match TRBD2. Germline CDR1 SGHDT, CDR2 YYEEEE. CDR3 size: 16 residues. The J segment lost 3 bases and the V segment lost 1 base, leaving 6 bases of the junction unmatched. DNA for the CDR3: TGTGCCAGCAGCTTGTTAGCGGGGGCGAGGACAGATACGCAGTATTTT. As protein: CASSLLAGARTDTQYF.

Written as DNA, the CDR3 is TGCGCCAGCAGCTTCAGGGGGCAAGGAAACACCATATATTTT. Translated: CASSFRGQGNTIYF. The chain employs TRBV5-1 and TRBJ1-3; 8 bases are a match to TRBD1. V was pared by 2 bases and J by 4 bases, with 2 bases of the junction left unmatched. Germline V lookup: CDR1 SGHRS, CDR2 YFSETQ. The CDR3 has 14 residues. Together with reference TRBV5-1 and TRBJ1-3, the CDR3 gives the full variable domain: KAGVTQTPRYLIKTRGQQVTLSCSPISGHRSVSWYQQTPGQGLQFLFEYFSETQRNKGNFPGRFSGRQFSNSRSEMNVSTLELGDSALYLCASSFRGQGNTIYFGEGSWLTVV.

J is TRBJ1-1 and V is TRBV6-1, with TRBD1 as a possible D gene (5 bases). The CDR3 has 13 residues. V dropped 8 bases and J dropped 4 bases, with 14 bases sitting between them. Looked up from germline, CDR1 is MNHNS and CDR2 is SASEGT. The CDR3 nucleotides read TGTGCCAGCGGGCCTAGGGGATCCACTGAAGCTTTCTTT. This codes for CASGPRGSTEAFF.

The V and J genes are TRBV18 and TRBJ2-2; 11 bases line up with TRBD2. This CDR3 region has 17 residues. The germline V gene has CDR1 KGHSH and CDR2 LQKENI. With 5 bases clipped from V and 9 bases from J, the junction kept 14 bases outside the gene matches. CDR3 sequence: CASSAPGLAGPSRELFF. CDR3 sequence (DNA): TGTGCCAGCTCAGCCCCAGGACTAGCGGGCCCCTCGAGGGAGCTGTTTTTT.

The chain links TRBV7-8 to TRBJ2-5; D is ambiguous. Germline lookup yields CDR1 SGHVS and CDR2 FQNEAQ. This CDR3 is built from 19 residues. V was pared by 1 base and J by 1 base, with 22 bases between. CDR3 sequence: CASSLDRGWAGVSQETQYF. CDR3 DNA: TGTGCCAGCAGCTTAGATCGTGGTTGGGCAGGAGTCTCCCAAGAGACCCAGTACTTC.

This clone appeared a few times. The chain uses TRBV30 and TRBJ1-2; D is ambiguous. This CDR3 is 13 amino acids long. Germline V CDR1 and CDR2: GTSNPN, SVGIG (reference sequence). The V and J ends lost 3 bases and 4 bases respectively, with 12 bases between them. CDR3 amino acids: CAWRRGRIYGYTF. CDR3 nucleotides: TGTGCCTGGAGAAGAGGTCGGATCTATGGCTACACCTTC.

The chain recombines TRBV11-3 with TRBJ2-1, with 9 nucleotides matching TRBD2. V was pared by 5 bases and J by 5 bases, with 10 bases of the junction left unmatched. This CDR3 region has 16 residues. Germline V gene lookup returns CDR1 SGHNT and CDR2 YENEEA. The CDR3 loop is CASSPDSGTSNNEQFF. CDR3 nucleotide sequence: TGTGCCAGCAGCCCCGACTCCGGGACTAGCAACAATGAGCAGTTCTTC.

This clone was detected only once. The chain couples TRBV4-1 to TRBJ1-2; weak D call: TRBD1 (5 bases). The CDR3 runs 15 residues. Germline V gene sequence: CDR1 MGHRA, CDR2 YSYEKL. The germline V and J ends were trimmed by 3 bases and 2 bases, with 13 bases remaining between them. The DNA for the CDR3 is TGCGCCAGCAGCCAGGGACCGGGTGAAAACTATGGCTACACCTTC. The encoded protein is CASSQGPGENYGYTF.

V and J are TRBV28 and TRBJ2-5; 8 bases match TRBD2. The ends lost 6 bases at V and 1 base at J; junction bases unmatched: 7. The CDR3 length is 15 residues. Germline assignment: CDR1 MDHEN and CDR2 SYDVKM. The CDR3 region is CASRVAGIIQETQYF. The CDR3 bases are TGTGCCAGCAGAGTAGCGGGGATAATCCAAGAGACCCAGTACTTC.

The chain combines TRBV6-5 with TRBJ2-2; 8 bases are a match to TRBD1. Germline assignment: CDR1 MNHEY and CDR2 SVGAGI. Unmatched junction bases numbered 6, after V lost 10 bases and J lost 5 bases. The CDR3 has 13 amino acids. CDR3: CATKTGATGELFF. CDR3 DNA sequence: TGTGCCACCAAGACAGGGGCGACCGGGGAGCTGTTTTTT.

The genes are TRBV7-2 and TRBJ2-1; 9 bases fit TRBD2. There are 15 residues in the CDR3. Germline V gene data show CDR1 as SGHTA and CDR2 as FQGNSA. V lost 5 bases and J lost 7; bases outside the gene matches: 9. CDR3 sequence reads: CASSLSRLAGNEQFF. CDR3 nucleotides: TGTGCCAGCAGCCTTAGCCGGCTAGCGGGAAATGAGCAGTTCTTC.

The chain employs TRBV7-9 and TRBJ1-1; no reliable D call. CDR3 length: 13 amino acids. Trimming left V 1 base short and J 4 bases short, with 7 bases between. CDR1 and CDR2 from the germline V gene are SEHNR and FQNEAQ (reference sequence). The CDR3 spells CASSLVSGTEAFF. CDR3 bases: TGTGCCAGCAGCTTAGTTTCTGGCACTGAAGCTTTCTTT. Based on the CDR3 plus reference TRBV7-9 and TRBJ1-1, the full variable domain is DTGVSQNPRHKITKRGQNVTFRCDPISEHNRLYWYRQTLGQGPEFLTYFQNEAQLEKSRLLSDRFSAERPKGSFSTLEIQRTEQGDSAMYLCASSLVSGTEAFFGQGTRLTVV.

The gene calls are TRBV10-3 and TRBJ1-2; tentative D call: TRBD1 (5 bases). Trimming took off 4 bases at V and 8 bases at J, with 20 bases between the two ends. The CDR3 contains 15 residues. Per germline, CDR1 ENHRY and CDR2 SYGVKD. The CDR3 region is CAISAHTGTQSGYTF. The CDR3 DNA follows: TGTGCCATCAGTGCCCACACCGGGACGCAGAGCGGCTACACCTTC.